The rows below give T cell receptor beta chains drawn from one sample of a study of Graves' ophthalmopathy and Graves' hyperthyroidism. TCRdb redid the calling of the multiplex PCR reads with MiXCR, one entry per CDR3 protein. The data show more than 1,000,000 distinct CDR3 sequences, roughly 35% seen once. The specimen sequenced was peripheral blood or thyroid tissue (not recorded which). Receptor source: an adult man with Graves' hyperthyroidism. Each CDR3 is given with its conserved first and last residue. Fields, in order: V gene, clone size, J gene, D gene, CDR3 DNA, CDR3 protein. A D gene is named only where the DNA matches it firmly. Size values are once, few and many counts, or a class for expanded clones, and some rows have none.

>TRBV5-1|.|TRBJ1-5|TRBD1
TGTGCCAGCAGCCGGGACAGGGGGCTAGACGGCAATCAGCCCCATCATTTT
CASSRDRGLDGNQPHHF
>TRBV7-2|.|TRBJ1-1|.
TGTGCCAGCAGCTCCTGGGGACAGAACACTGAAGCTTTCTTT
CASSSWGQNTEAFF
>TRBV30|.|TRBJ1-1|.
TGTGCCTGCCAAGGGGACACTGAAGCTTTCTTT
CACQGDTEAFF
>TRBV4-2|many|TRBJ2-5|.
TGTGCCAGCAGCCAAGGGGGGGAGAGGGGAGAGACCCAGTACTTC
CASSQGGERGETQYF
>TRBV7-7|.|TRBJ2-2|TRBD2
TGTGCCAGCAGCGCTTTAGCGGGACCCAACACCGGGGAGCTGTTTTTT
CASSALAGPNTGELFF
>TRBV10-3|many|TRBJ2-5|.
TGTGCCATCAGTGGGTCTGCGGGCCAAGAGACCCAGTACTTC
CAISGSAGQETQYF
>TRBV5-1|.|TRBJ2-2|TRBD1
TGCGCCAGCAGCTCCGGGACAGGGTCACACGGGGAGCTGTTTTTT
CASSSGTGSHGELFF
>TRBV6-5|.|TRBJ2-7|TRBD2
TGTGCCAGCAGTTATGGGTCCAGCGGGGTCTACGAGCAGTACTTC
CASSYGSSGVYEQYF
>TRBV15|many|TRBJ1-1|TRBD1
TGTGCCACCAGCAGTGACAGGGCCGGGGGTGAAGCTTTCTTT
CATSSDRAGGEAFF
>TRBV20-1|.|TRBJ2-6|.
TGCAGTGCTAGCGAGCAGGGCAACTCTGGGGCCAACGTCCTGACTTTC
CSASEQGNSGANVLTF
>TRBV2|many|TRBJ2-2|.
TGTGCCAGCAGTGAGACTAGGCAGAACACCGGGGAGCTGTTTTTT
CASSETRQNTGELFF
>TRBV5-5|many|TRBJ1-2|.
TGTGCCAGCAGGGTGGAAAGGACAGCAAACTATGGCTACACCTTC
CASRVERTANYGYTF
>TRBV7-2|many|TRBJ1-6|.
TGTGCCAGCAGCTTGTCCAGGCCCGATTCACCCCTCCACTTT
CASSLSRPDSPLHF
>TRBV20-1|many|TRBJ1-3|.
TGCAGTGCTAGAGATTCCCTCCGCCCTGGAAACACCATATATTTT
CSARDSLRPGNTIYF
>TRBV29-1|.|TRBJ1-3|.
TGCAGCGTTGTGGTACAGGGAGCACTCTTGAACACCATATATTTT
CSVVVQGALLNTIYF
>TRBV19|many|TRBJ2-5|.
TGTGCCAGTAGTGGGGGACATCGGGAGACCCAGTACTTC
CASSGGHRETQYF
>TRBV6-5|few|TRBJ1-2|.
TGTGCCAGCGCCCGTGGAGGGACCTATGGCTACACCTTC
CASARGGTYGYTF
>TRBV7-9|many|TRBJ1-4|.
TGTGCCAGCAGCCCCAGCGGCCTGGGGAAACTGTTTTTT
CASSPSGLGKLFF
>TRBV7-6|.|TRBJ1-5|TRBD1
TGTGCCAGCAGCGAAACAGGGGGCAATGGCAATCAGCCCCAGCATTTT
CASSETGGNGNQPQHF
>TRBV12-3/TRBV12-4|.|TRBJ1-3|.
TGTGCCAGCAGTTTCGCAGGGGTCGGTGGAAACACCATATATTTT
CASSFAGVGGNTIYF
>TRBV7-2|.|TRBJ1-5|.
TGTGCCAGCAGCTTAGGAGGACGGGGGGTTAGCAATCAGCCCCAGCATTTT
CASSLGGRGVSNQPQHF
>TRBV2|many|TRBJ1-4|.
TGTGCCAGCAGTGATGAAAAACTGTTTTTT
CASSDEKLFF